This record looks at one T cell receptor beta chain sequence and its context. Its specific antigen is unknown. The sample holds no much larger clone one base away, and base qualities are not on file. The CDR3 runs 14 amino acids, cysteine and phenylalanine included. CDR3 DNA only is kept here, 42 bases in frame from base 1. CDR1 and CDR2 are drawn from the germline V gene: SGHRS, YFSETQ. Compared with germline, V lacks 2 bases and J lacks 5 bases; bases without a gene match: 6. These data come from a study of blood T cell repertoires in COVID-19 (dated by TCRdb to the early 2020s). Some background on the complete study: The collaborator samples originated in the United States, Italy and Spain and spanned the acute and convalescent phases of COVID-19. The material from the prospective study consisted of cDNA or gDNA derived from T cells, B-cell-depleted T cells, or PBMCs. Deeply sampled blood TCRbeta repertoires from subjects exposed to, actively infected with, or recovered from COVID-19 were included in the dataset. The repertoires were released in a freely available public database intended as a resource for research on the immune response to SARS-CoV-2. The samples were drawn from two sources: the first 160 participants of the ongoing ImmuneRACE study, and 1,000 to 1,500 subjects contributed by 6 global collaborators. The sample metadata nearly always contained a de-identified subject ID, COVID-19 status, age in years and sex. HLA class I and class II types, where available, came from metadata supplied by the sample provider rather than from assay-based typing.

Overall study results and their limits: How much clinical and demographic metadata was included differed by source and by participant, and the metadata was provided uncurated.

TCRbeta CDR3 regions were amplified from genomic DNA by means of the immunoSEQ Assay, a bias-controlled multiplex PCR. On the study's bioinformatics: The number of nucleated cells in each sample was estimated by amplification of reference gene primers within the assay. To quantify the absolute abundance of each unique TCRbeta CDR3 rearrangement, sequence reads were collapsed and filtered. For each sample, productive Simpson clonality was calculated by taking the square root of Simpson's diversity index across productive rearrangements. This is the immuneACCESS table as TCRdb keeps it, with only in-frame sequences that have V and J called. A part of the clones is gone; compared with another copy, unresolved V genes explain less than half, and the rest is unexplained. V and J calls and clone size follow that table, whereas D and trimming were derived from the DNA. Across this sample there are some 340,000 clones, with more than 85% seen only once. The top ten clonotypes cover approximately 4.1% of the sample.

Enrolling through a virtual design, the prospective study's participants ranged in age from roughly 18 to 90 years and lived across about two dozen United States geographic areas. In the prospective study, cohorts were assigned on the basis of participant-reported clinical history obtained from a screening survey and a study questionnaire. Exposed participants had been in contact with someone with a PCR-confirmed or clinician-diagnosed COVID-19 case within 2 weeks of study entry. In the prospective study, whole blood, serum and a nasopharyngeal or oropharyngeal swab were collected from each participant by mobile phlebotomists. Participants in the prospective study had the option to provide additional blood draws and questionnaires over a roughly 2-month period. Prospective study blood samples were shipped either frozen or at room temperature before DNA extraction.

This receptor was obtained from a woman in her 30s who had been exposed to COVID-19. Material: PBMCs or T cells enriched from blood (not recorded which). This chain is built from TRBV5-1 and TRBJ2-5, with 7 central nucleotides matching TRBD2. DNA sequence: TGCGCCAGCAGCTTAGCTAGCGGCGAGGAGACCCAGTACTTC. Translated, it reads CASSLASGEETQYF. With the rest looked up from the reference TRBV5-1 and TRBJ2-5 genes rather than sequenced, the full variable domain is KAGVTQTPRYLIKTRGQQVTLSCSPISGHRSVSWYQQTPGQGLQFLFEYFSETQRNKGNFPGRFSGRQFSNSRSEMNVSTLELGDSALYLCASSLASGEETQYFGPGTRLLVL.